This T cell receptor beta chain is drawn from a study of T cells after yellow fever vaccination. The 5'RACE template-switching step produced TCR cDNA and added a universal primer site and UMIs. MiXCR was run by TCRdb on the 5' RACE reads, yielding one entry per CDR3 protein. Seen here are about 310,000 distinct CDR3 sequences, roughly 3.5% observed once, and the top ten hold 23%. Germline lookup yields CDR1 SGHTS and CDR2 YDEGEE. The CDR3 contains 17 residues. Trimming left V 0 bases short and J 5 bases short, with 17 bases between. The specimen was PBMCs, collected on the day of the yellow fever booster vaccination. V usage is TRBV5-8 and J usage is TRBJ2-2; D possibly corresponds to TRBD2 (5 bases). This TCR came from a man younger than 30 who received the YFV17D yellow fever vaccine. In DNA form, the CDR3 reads TGTGCCAGCAGCTTGGAGGTCCGGGAAGTTATTACCGGGGAGCTGTTTTTT. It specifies CASSLEVREVITGELFF. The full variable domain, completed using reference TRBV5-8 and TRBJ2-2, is EAGVTQSPTHLIKTRGQQATLRCSPISGHTSVYWYQQALGLGLQFLLWYDEGEERNRGNFPPRFSGRQFPNYSSELNVNALELEDSALYLCASSLEVREVITGELFFGEGSRLTVL.